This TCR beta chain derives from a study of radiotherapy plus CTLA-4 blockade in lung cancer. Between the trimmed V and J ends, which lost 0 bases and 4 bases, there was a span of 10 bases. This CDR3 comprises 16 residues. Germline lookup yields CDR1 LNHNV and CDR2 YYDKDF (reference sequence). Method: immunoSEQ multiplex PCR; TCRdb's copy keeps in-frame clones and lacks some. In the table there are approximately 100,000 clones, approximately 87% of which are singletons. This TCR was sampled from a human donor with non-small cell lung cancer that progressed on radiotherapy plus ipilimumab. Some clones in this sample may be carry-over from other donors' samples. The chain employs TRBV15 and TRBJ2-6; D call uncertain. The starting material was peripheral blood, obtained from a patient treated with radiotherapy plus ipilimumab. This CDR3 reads CATSRDGESGANVLTF. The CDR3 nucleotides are TGTGCCACCAGCAGAGATGGGGAATCCGGGGCCAACGTCCTGACTTTC.